The 7 T cell receptor beta chains presented below share a single source sample, sequenced in a study of glioma-infiltrating T cells after dendritic cell vaccination. Libraries were prepared by immunoSEQ multiplex PCR; TCRdb keeps only in-frame clonotypes and omits some of them. The sample carries approximately 100,000 clones, approximately 80% recorded once. The sample was blood, taken before dendritic cell vaccination. The receptors originated from a human donor with glioblastoma.

A few counts support this clone. The V gene is TRBV6-5, the J gene TRBJ2-3; 7 bases map to TRBD1. The J segment lost 6 bases and the V segment lost 0 bases, leaving 0 bases of the junction unmatched. The CDR3 sequence is 13 residues long. CDR1 MNHEY and CDR2 SVGAGI come from the germline V gene. The CDR3 is CASSYSRGDTQYF. CDR3 nucleotide sequence: TGTGCCAGCAGTTACTCCAGGGGGGATACGCAGTATTTT.

This clone was counted a few times. J is TRBJ2-2 and V is TRBV4-1; TRBD2 matches 8 bases. Losses at the gene ends were 0 bases for V and 6 bases for J; bases not matched to a gene: 12. The CDR3 has 18 amino acids. In germline, CDR1 is MGHRA, CDR2 YSYEKL. CDR3 nucleotide sequence: TGCGCCAGCAGCCAAGATACCAGCGGGAGTCAGTCCGCCGGGGAGCTGTTTTTT. Protein sequence: CASSQDTSGSQSAGELFF.

CDR3 nucleotides: TGTGCCAGCAGCTCGCCGGGACTAGGGGGCTACAATGAGCAGTTCTTC. This translates into CASSSPGLGGYNEQFF. The chain carries TRBV9 and TRBJ2-1; 8 bases map to TRBD2. Germline V gene data show CDR1 as SGDLS and CDR2 as YYNGEE. CDR3 size: 16 residues. The V segment lost 4 bases and the J segment 3 bases; nucleotides outside the gene matches: 9.

As to this clone: The CDR3 end shows no conserved phenylalanine or tryptophan, and so a read error is likely. The V gene is TRBV30, the J gene TRBJ2-3, with 10 positions matching TRBD2. J was trimmed by 1 base and V by 6 bases; bases with no gene match: 4. The CDR3 sequence is 14 residues long. Per germline, CDR1 GTSNPN and CDR2 SVGIG (reference sequence). CDR3 amino acids: CACYSGGRTDTQYL. CDR3 DNA: TGTGCCTGTTATAGCGGGGGGCGCACAGATACGCAGTATCTT.

J is TRBJ1-2 and V is TRBV2, with D possibly matching TRBD1 (5 bases). Germline assignment: CDR1 SNHLY and CDR2 FYNNEI. CDR3 length: 13 residues. V was shortened by 5 bases and J by 4 bases, with 11 bases between the two germline ends. The CDR3 DNA reads as TGTGCCAGCAGTTCAGGGTATGGCTATGGCTACACCTTC. Its translation: CASSSGYGYGYTF. Complete variable domain (other parts from reference TRBV2 and TRBJ1-2): EPEVTQTPSHQVTQMGQEVILRCVPISNHLYFYWYRQILGQKVEFLVSFYNNEISEKSEIFDDQFSVERPDGSNFTLKIRSTKLEDSAMYFCASSSGYGYGYTFGSGTRLTVV.

The chain employs TRBV9 and TRBJ1-1, with 9 bases matching TRBD1. V shed 3 bases and J 11 bases; nucleotides not matched to a gene: 17. The germline CDR1 and CDR2 sequences are SGDLS and YYNGEE. The length of the CDR3 is 16 residues. The CDR3 DNA sequence: TGTGCCAGCAGCGCAGAAAGGGACAGGGTTTTCGATCAGGCTTTCTTT. It specifies CASSAERDRVFDQAFF.

With regard to this clone: The sample holds other DNA sequences that translate to the same CDR3. The chain carries TRBV2 and TRBJ2-2; possibly TRBD2 for D (6 bases). The length of the CDR3 is 15 residues. The ends were cut back, 1 base at V and 0 bases at J, with 6 bases in the middle. Germline assignment: CDR1 SNHLY and CDR2 FYNNEI. The CDR3 loop is CASSEGRANTGELFF. The DNA for the CDR3 is TGTGCCAGCAGTGAAGGGAGGGCGAACACCGGGGAGCTGTTTTTT.